The rows below give T cell receptor beta chains drawn from one sample of a study of blood T cell repertoires in COVID-19. The table came from immunoSEQ multiplex PCR; TCRdb's copy has only in-frame clones and leaves some out. The table records some 110,000 clones, around 86% of them present only once. The sample taken for sequencing was peripheral blood. The receptors originated from a man older than 75 with acute or convalescent COVID-19. CDR3s include the opening cysteine and the closing phenylalanine or tryptophan. The order of the fields is CDR3 DNA, CDR3 protein, J gene, V gene, D gene, clone size, CDR3 length. The D gene is left open where the match is weak. Only some rows state a clone size, as once, few, many or a class for expanded clones.

TGTGCCAGCAAAGAGGGGGCGATGAACACTGAAGCTTTCTTT,CASKEGAMNTEAFF,TRBJ1-1,TRBV6-5,TRBD1,NA,14
TGTGCCAGCAGTTTTACGACTAGCGGGACTGAGCAGTTCTTC,CASSFTTSGTEQFF,TRBJ2-1,TRBV6-6,TRBD2,NA,14
TGTGCCAGCAGGGCTCGGACAGGGCTGAACGAGCAGTACTTC,CASRARTGLNEQYF,TRBJ2-7,TRBV27,TRBD1,once,14
TGTGCCAGCAGTTACTTCGGACTAGCGGGAGTGCAAGAGACCCAGTACTTC,CASSYFGLAGVQETQYF,TRBJ2-5,TRBV6-2/TRBV6-3,TRBD2,NA,17
TGTGCCAGCTTACCGGGACAAAACACCTACGAGCAGTACTTC,CASLPGQNTYEQYF,TRBJ2-7,TRBV18,NA,NA,14
TGTGCCAGCAGTTACGGACTAGTGAGGGGTACGCAGTATTTT,CASSYGLVRGTQYF,TRBJ2-3,TRBV27,TRBD2,many,14
TGTGCCTGGACGGGACAGGGGAAATCTAGTACGAACACCGGGGAGCTGTTTTTT,CAWTGQGKSSTNTGELFF,TRBJ2-2,TRBV30,TRBD1,NA,18
TGTGCCATCAGTGAGCCACAGGGGTTTGAAGGAAACACCATATATTTT,CAISEPQGFEGNTIYF,TRBJ1-3,TRBV10-3,TRBD1,NA,16
TGTGCCAGCAGCTTAGGGGGGGTAATGAGTGAAAAACTGTTTTTT,CASSLGGVMSEKLFF,TRBJ1-4,TRBV7-2,NA,NA,15
TGTGCCAGCCGCGGTACCCCGAACACCGGGGAGCTGTTTTTT,CASRGTPNTGELFF,TRBJ2-2,TRBV7-9,NA,few,14
TGTGCCAGCAGCCCATTTCAGGGATCCTATAATTCACCCCTCCACTTT,CASSPFQGSYNSPLHF,TRBJ1-6,TRBV28,NA,once,16
TGTGCCAGCAGCTTGACCTCGAGGGCCAATCAGCCCCAGCATTTT,CASSLTSRANQPQHF,TRBJ1-5,TRBV5-8,NA,few,15
TGTGCCAGCACAAGAGTGAGGTCTGGGGCCAACGTCCTGACTTTC,CASTRVRSGANVLTF,TRBJ2-6,TRBV2,NA,once,15
TGTGCCACCAGCAGGCAAGGAGGGGTGACTGGAAACACCATATATTTT,CATSRQGGVTGNTIYF,TRBJ1-3,TRBV15,NA,NA,16
TGCGCCAGCAGCTTGGATGGGGCGGATTCACCCCTCCACTTT,CASSLDGADSPLHF,TRBJ1-6,TRBV5-1,NA,NA,14
TGCGCCAGCAGAGGGACTAGCGGGAGTCCCATTCAGTACTTC,CASRGTSGSPIQYF,TRBJ2-4,TRBV5-1,TRBD2,NA,14
TGTGCCAGCAGCTTAGGACTCAGCACAGATACGCAGTATTTT,CASSLGLSTDTQYF,TRBJ2-3,TRBV11-3,NA,NA,14
TGTGCCGTCAAAACTCGACAGGCCTATGGCTACACCTTC,CAVKTRQAYGYTF,TRBJ1-2,TRBV28,NA,once,13
TGTGCCAGCAGTGAAATGCAGGGGCGTTACAATGAGCAGTTCTTC,CASSEMQGRYNEQFF,TRBJ2-1,TRBV2,NA,NA,15
TGTGCCAGCAGCGCCAACAGGGGGCGCGACTATGGCTACACCTTC,CASSANRGRDYGYTF,TRBJ1-2,TRBV7-2,TRBD1,NA,15